This TCR beta chain was identified during a study of shared clonotypes between healthy human individuals. Assay: immunoSEQ multiplex PCR; the TCRdb copy retains only in-frame clones and omits some. The sample has around 690,000 clones; less than 95% are singletons. This CDR3 comprises 16 residues. Germline V gene data show CDR1 as PRHDT and CDR2 as FYEKMQ (reference sequence). After removal of 5 bases from V and 2 bases from J, the junction contained 5 bases not matched to a gene. The specimen was memory CD8+ T cells from PBMCs. Regarding subset: CD45RO+ cells pooled with CCR7-negative TemRA cells. This chain uses TRBV13 with TRBJ2-2, with 10 bases that match TRBD2. The clonotype comes from a man aged 18 to 30 in good health. Some clones in this sample may be carry-over from other donors' samples. CDR3 sequence: CASSPSSGGNTGELFF. DNA for the CDR3: TGTGCCAGCAGCCCCTCTAGCGGGGGTAACACCGGGGAGCTGTTTTTT.